The TCR beta chain described here comes from a study of blood T cell repertoires in COVID-19. At the level of the study: Cohort 3 donors counted as recovered after two negative PCRs, clearance, or resolved symptoms. Acute and convalescent COVID-19 specimens originated in the United States, Italy and Spain.

TCRdb's copy holds only in-frame clones and misses some; the assay was immunoSEQ multiplex PCR. This table holds a few hundred thousand clones, around 87% found once. Study members were between roughly 18 and 89 years old and lived in approximately 25 US regions. CDR3 length: 11 residues. V lost 6 bases and J lost 5, with 10 bases in between. Germline CDR1 is DFQATT and CDR2 is SNEGSKA (reference sequence). The rearrangement joins TRBV20-1 to TRBJ2-5, with D tentatively TRBD2 (5 bases). What was sequenced was PBMCs or T cells enriched from blood (not recorded which). The sequence derives from a man in his forties in a cohort exposed to, infected with or recovered from COVID-19 (not recorded which). The CDR3 is CSADYGETQYF. Here the CDR3 DNA reads TGCAGTGCCGACTACGGGGAGACCCAGTACTTC.